What follows are 12 T cell receptor beta chains derived from one specimen sequenced in a study of blood T cell repertoires in COVID-19. Sequenced by immunoSEQ multiplex PCR; TCRdb stores in-frame clones only, minus some. This table has a few hundred thousand clones, about 80% appearing once. Sample: peripheral blood. The receptors were gathered from a person between 65 and 79 years old with COVID-19, enrolled during active disease.

The CDR3 DNA sequence: TGTGCCAGCAGCTTGAGGGGACGGGGCAGGGGCGGGCAGCCCCAGCATTTT. Translating gives CASSLRGRGRGGQPQHF. The rearrangement uses TRBV5-6 and TRBJ1-5; D may be TRBD1 (6 bases). The CDR3 length is 17 residues. Germline V gives CDR1 SGHDT, CDR2 YYEEEE. Trimming took 1 base from V and 7 from J, leaving 21 bases between them.

For the CDR3, the DNA is TGTGCCAGCAGCTTAGCTTCAGGGGATACGCAGTATTTT. Translated: CASSLASGDTQYF. V usage is TRBV11-2 and J usage is TRBJ2-3; D may be TRBD1 (5 bases). CDR1 is SGHAT, CDR2 FQNNGV, per germline. The CDR3 totals 13 residues. With 1 base removed from V and 6 bases from J, the gap between germline ends came to 8 bases.

The rearrangement joins TRBV7-3 to TRBJ2-7; a possible D gene is TRBD1 (6 bases). Between the trimmed V and J ends, which lost 5 bases and 0 bases, there was a span of 11 bases. This CDR3 contains 14 residues. The V gene's germline CDR1 is SGHTA and CDR2 FQGTGA. CDR3: CASSPMDSSYEQYF. DNA of the CDR3: TGTGCCAGCAGCCCGATGGACAGCTCCTACGAGCAGTACTTC.

The rearrangement uses TRBV9 and TRBJ2-1; unclear D gene. Trimming shortened V by 2 bases and J by 4 bases, and 19 bases separated the two germline ends. The CDR3 contains 17 residues. Germline CDR1 reads SGDLS; CDR2 reads YYNGEE. The CDR3 DNA is TGTGCCAGCAGCGTGTTAGACTCACCAAAATATTACAATGAGCAGTTCTTC. Translating it yields CASSVLDSPKYYNEQFF.

This chain connects TRBV24-1 to TRBJ1-5, with D unclear. The CDR3 runs 13 residues. Germline loops: CDR1 KGHDR, CDR2 SFDVKD. V dropped 7 bases and J dropped 2 bases, with 8 bases sitting between them. CDR3 in amino acids: CATSARGNQPQHF. Written as DNA, the CDR3 is TGTGCCACCAGCGCGAGGGGCAATCAGCCCCAGCATTTT.

This rearrangement joins TRBV27 to TRBJ1-5, with 7 bases aligning to TRBD1. J lost 2 bases, V lost 5 bases, and 15 bases had no gene match. The germline CDR1 and CDR2 sequences are MNHEY and SMNVEV (reference sequence). The CDR3 length is 18 residues. The CDR3 bases are TGTGCCAGCAGTCCCTTGACAGGGAAGTGGAGGGGCAATCAGCCCCAGCATTTT. This sequence encodes CASSPLTGKWRGNQPQHF.

The chain recombines TRBV5-1 with TRBJ1-2, with 7 bases matching TRBD1. Looked up from germline, CDR1 is SGHRS and CDR2 is YFSETQ. The CDR3 has 15 amino acids. The junction had 9 bases not matched to a gene; V was cut back by 4 bases and J by 3 bases. Here the CDR3 reads CASSPGRGNHYGYTF. In DNA, the CDR3 is TGCGCCAGCAGCCCCGGCAGGGGGAACCACTATGGCTACACCTTC.

This clone showed up just once. V gene TRBV6-2 or TRBV6-3 combines with J gene TRBJ2-7; 7 positions agree with TRBD2. J lost 9 bases, V lost 2 bases, and 13 bases had no gene match. Germline lookup yields CDR1 MNHEY and CDR2 SVGEGT. CDR3 length equals 15 residues. The CDR3 is CASSYRASGTSGQYF. As DNA, the CDR3 is TGTGCCAGCAGTTACCGGGCTAGCGGTACGAGCGGGCAGTACTTC.

The chain has TRBV7-2 and TRBJ2-7; D remains unclear. The CDR3 is 13 residues long. Germline CDR1 is SGHTA and CDR2 is FQGNSA. Trimming pared 1 base from V and 5 bases from J, leaving 9 bases between. CDR3 sequence: CASSLDLVNEQYF. CDR3 coding DNA: TGTGCCAGCAGCTTAGATTTAGTTAACGAGCAGTACTTC.

This clone has at least ten counts. The chain carries TRBV5-1 and TRBJ2-7, with D possibly matching TRBD1 (6 bases). V was clipped by 0 bases and J by 1 base, with 11 bases between them. CDR1 is SGHRS, CDR2 YFSETQ, per germline. This CDR3 contains 15 residues. DNA of the CDR3: TGCGCCAGCAGCTTGGTCGTAGGGGGATCCTACGAGCAGTACTTC. Protein: CASSLVVGGSYEQYF. The entire variable domain, with the rest obtained from reference TRBV5-1 and TRBJ2-7, is as follows: KAGVTQTPRYLIKTRGQQVTLSCSPISGHRSVSWYQQTPGQGLQFLFEYFSETQRNKGNFPGRFSGRQFSNSRSEMNVSTLELGDSALYLCASSLVVGGSYEQYFGPGTRLTVT.

CDR3 sequence reads: CASSVAASLNTGELFF. In nucleotides, the CDR3 is TGTGCCAGCAGCGTAGCGGCTAGCTTGAACACCGGGGAGCTGTTTTTT. V and J are TRBV9 and TRBJ2-2; tentative D call: TRBD2 (5 bases). Per germline, CDR1 SGDLS and CDR2 YYNGEE. The length of the CDR3 is 16 residues. V lost 0 bases, J lost 1 base, and 10 bases lay in between.

The gene calls are TRBV9 and TRBJ2-5; a possible D gene is TRBD1 (5 bases). Trimming took 10 bases from V and 0 from J, leaving 19 bases between them. The CDR3 totals 15 residues. The germline gives CDR1 SGDLS, CDR2 YYNGEE. CDR3 bases: TGTGCCCCCCCGTTGGCAGGGCCGTACCAAGAGACCCAGTACTTC. It is translated as CAPPLAGPYQETQYF.